One and the same sample provided the 7 T cell receptor beta chains below, sequenced in a study of kidney transplant recipient with SARS-CoV-2 infection. TCRdb reanalysed the reads using MiXCR and keeps one entry per CDR3 protein. The sample carries under 300,000 distinct CDR3 sequences, under 35% recorded once. Sequenced material: a blood sample, taken at baseline and on day 111 from a kidney transplant recipient. The source is a male patient aged 25-45 years who had COVID-19 and was a kidney transplant recipient. The graft donor may have contributed some T cells.

With regard to this clonotype: A much larger clone lies a single base off, so this may be a read error. Given the absence of the conserved phenylalanine or tryptophan at the CDR3 end, a read error is likely. The chain is built from TRBV30 and TRBJ2-5, with unresolved D. Trimming shortened V by 3 bases and J by 4 bases, and 9 bases separated the two germline ends. The germline CDR1 and CDR2 sequences are GTSNPN and SVGIG (reference sequence). The CDR3 has 12 residues. CDR3 bases: TGTGCCTGGAGCCCGTCAGGAGAGACCCAGTACCTC. Its translation is CAWSPSGETQYL.

This clonotype was recorded at least ten times. The chain combines TRBV6-5 with TRBJ1-2; D is unclear. CDR1 is MNHEY and CDR2 is SVGAGI in the germline V gene. CDR3 length equals 17 residues. Trimming stripped 5 bases from V and 4 bases from J, with 23 bases between. As DNA, the CDR3 is TGTGCCAGCAGTAACTGCATCTCTATGCGAAAGACCTATGGCTACACCTTC. It translates to CASSNCISMRKTYGYTF.

On this clonotype itself: A read error may be the cause here, since a much bigger clone is one base away. This rearrangement joins TRBV6-2 or TRBV6-3 to TRBJ1-2; no clear D. Germline V lookup: CDR1 MNHEY, CDR2 SVGEGT. The CDR3 runs to 13 residues. V lost 2 bases, J lost 6 bases, and 10 bases lay in between. The CDR3 sequence: CASSYEGRNGYTF. For the CDR3, the DNA is TGTGCCAGCAGTTACGAGGGCAGGAATGGCTACACCTTC.

This clonotype was seen repeatedly, ten times or more. The chain links TRBV20-1 to TRBJ2-1; D may be TRBD1 (6 bases). The germline V and J ends were trimmed by 6 bases and 12 bases, with 21 bases remaining between them. The CDR3 is 13 amino acids. Germline V gives CDR1 DFQATT, CDR2 SNEGSKA (reference sequence). In nucleotides, the CDR3 is TGCAGTGCCATTCCGGGACATCGAGGGGTGCAGTTCTTC. Protein: CSAIPGHRGVQFF.

This clonotype was seen repeatedly, ten times or more. The chain carries TRBV7-2 and TRBJ1-1, with 10 bases lining up with TRBD1. Germline CDR1 is SGHTA and CDR2 is FQGNSA. CDR3 length: 15 residues. The ends lost 5 bases at V and 5 bases at J; junction bases unmatched: 8. The CDR3 region is CASSNTPGQGTEAFF. The CDR3 coding sequence is TGTGCCAGCAGCAACACTCCGGGACAGGGGACTGAAGCTTTCTTT.

In its sample, this clonotype was seen many times. The rearrangement links TRBV27 to TRBJ1-3; D remains ambiguous. The CDR3 runs 13 residues. The germline V gene has CDR1 MNHEY and CDR2 SMNVEV (reference sequence). The ends were cut back, 3 bases at V and 2 bases at J, with 5 bases in the middle. The CDR3 region has the DNA TGTGCCAGCAGTTTGACTGCTGGAAACACCATATATTTT. Its translation: CASSLTAGNTIYF.

In its sample, this clonotype was seen a few times. The rearrangement links TRBV6-6 to TRBJ2-1; 9 bases fit TRBD2. The CDR3 runs 19 residues. Unmatched junction bases numbered 14, after V lost 0 bases and J lost 5 bases. The germline V gene has CDR1 MNHNY and CDR2 SVGAGI (reference sequence). CDR3 loop: CASSYSRPSSAGGNNEQFF. DNA for the CDR3: TGTGCCAGCAGTTACTCACGTCCGTCCTCCGCGGGGGGGAACAATGAGCAGTTCTTC.